This T cell receptor (beta chain) stems from a study of post-analysis software for immune sequencing data. Study-level background: Relapsing-remitting, secondary progressive and progressive-relapsing forms of multiple sclerosis all featured among disease courses.

Notes on this clonotype: The target antigen is unknown.

V shed 1 base and J shed 1 base, with 8 bases lying between them. Germline assignment: CDR1 SGHTA and CDR2 FQGNSA. CDR3 length equals 15 residues. Study-wide points: Samples from one preparation batch, clustered by F measure, grouped strongly together. Five TRBV segments occurring more often in patients than controls included TRBV5-6, TRBV5-1 and TRBV20-1. Multiple sclerosis patients had significantly lower normalized Chao1 diversity than controls.

The TCR beta cDNA libraries carried unique molecular identifiers. Each batch of about 0.95 to 10 million T cells produced 500,000 to 600,000 cDNA molecules. MiXCR, applied by TCRdb to the PCR reads, yields one record per CDR3 protein. The sample lists about 760,000 distinct CDR3 sequences; just under 30% were seen once. V gene TRBV7-2 combines with J gene TRBJ2-1; the D is unclear. Sequenced material: blood. This receptor was identified in a girl aged 5 to 17 with multiple sclerosis. Here the CDR3 DNA reads TGTGCCAGCAGCTTAGTTCGGATTTCCTACAATGAGCAGTTCTTC. Protein: CASSLVRISYNEQFF. Based on the CDR3 plus reference TRBV7-2 and TRBJ2-1, the full variable domain is GAGVSQSPSNKVTEKGKDVELRCDPISGHTALYWYRQSLGQGLEFLIYFQGNSAPDKSGLPSDRFSAERTGGSVSTLTIQRTQQEDSAVYLCASSLVRISYNEQFFGPGTRLTVL.